These 6 T cell receptor beta chains were sequenced from one sample in a study of cytomegalovirus exposure and HLA in healthy donors. Researchers ran the PCR with 60 Vbeta and 13 Jbeta primers. The repertoire was sequenced with immunoSEQ multiplex PCR; TCRdb's copy has only in-frame clones and lacks some. The sample includes 120,000 to 150,000 clones, 80% seen only once; the top ten take about 2.2%. Sequenced input: PBMCs. The receptor set was obtained from a young man in good health and CMV-seronegative.

The chain carries TRBV6-1 and TRBJ2-7; possible D gene TRBD1, 6 bases. There are 15 residues in the CDR3. The V end was cut by 5 bases, the J end by 3 bases, with 17 bases between. Germline V gene data show CDR1 as MNHNS and CDR2 as SASEGT. CDR3 nucleotide sequence: TGTGCCAGCAGTTTAGACACCGGGACACACTACGAGCAGTACTTC. It codes for CASSLDTGTHYEQYF.

The rearrangement links TRBV27 to TRBJ1-6; D call uncertain. The germline V gene encodes CDR1 MNHEY and CDR2 SMNVEV (reference sequence). The V end lost 10 bases, the J end lost 4 bases, and 8 bases lay between the germline ends. This CDR3 is built from 12 residues. The CDR3 bases are TGTGCCACCGGAGGATATAATTCACCCCTCCACTTT. Translating gives CATGGYNSPLHF.

This chain connects TRBV30 to TRBJ2-1, with TRBD1 as a possible D gene (6 bases). The CDR3 has 14 residues. V dropped 0 bases and J dropped 9 bases, with 15 bases sitting between them. CDR1 is GTSNPN and CDR2 is SVGIG in the germline V gene (reference sequence). The CDR3 spells CAWSVLQGIGEQFF. The CDR3, as DNA: TGTGCCTGGAGTGTACTTCAGGGGATCGGTGAGCAGTTCTTC.

This chain uses TRBV6-1 with TRBJ1-2, with TRBD1 matching over 7 bases. The CDR3 is made up of 14 amino acids. V dropped 1 base and J dropped 5; count of bases not matched to a gene: 4. CDR1 is MNHNS and CDR2 is SASEGT in the germline V gene. The CDR3, as DNA: TGTGCCAGCAGTGAAGGGGACAGCTATTATGGCTACACCTTC. Encoded protein: CASSEGDSYYGYTF.

This clone was seen a few times. This rearrangement joins TRBV15 to TRBJ2-7; 8 bases line up with TRBD2. The CDR3 runs to 16 residues. The V and J ends lost 0 bases and 2 bases, in that order; junction bases with no gene match: 6. Germline loops: CDR1 LNHNV, CDR2 YYDKDF (reference sequence). In nucleotides, the CDR3 is TGTGCCACCAGCAGAGACCGGCCGGGAGGGACCTACGAGCAGTACTTC. Translation gives CATSRDRPGGTYEQYF.

The chain combines TRBV5-1 with TRBJ1-6; 11 bases match TRBD1. V shed 0 bases, J shed 7 bases, and the junction held 6 bases outside the gene matches. The CDR3 consists of 17 residues. CDR1 and CDR2 (germline): SGHRS, YFSETQ. CDR3 sequence (DNA): TGCGCCAGCAGCTTGGAGGGACAGGGGGTGGGAAATTCACCCCTCCACTTT. It yields the protein CASSLEGQGVGNSPLHF.